This T cell receptor (beta chain) was profiled in a study of T cells after yellow fever vaccination. Across the study: The fractions with low cell numbers were processed using SMART-Seq v4 Ultra Low Input.

Study-level results: Peak timing came faster in the weaker secondary response, day 5 versus 15. The study re-detected most primary-vaccination clones after the booster (96% CD4, around 89% CD8).

With 7 bases removed from V and 4 bases from J, the gap between germline ends came to 9 bases. This CDR3 contains 11 residues. The germline gives CDR1 SQVTM, CDR2 ANQGSEA. The sample holds many counts of this clonotype. The antigen is unknown. Universal primer sites and UMIs were introduced during 5'RACE template-switching synthesis of TCR cDNA. TCRdb re-called the 5' RACE reads with MiXCR, one entry per CDR3 protein. This table has around 590,000 distinct CDR3 sequences, roughly an eighth appearing once. The chain uses TRBV29-1 and TRBJ2-3; maybe TRBD2 (6 bases). The specimen comprised PBMCs, sampled on the day of the yellow fever booster vaccination. The sequence was collected from a man aged 30 to 45 who received the YFV17D yellow fever vaccine. CDR3 DNA sequence: TGCAGCGCCCGACTAGCAGATACGCAGTATTTT. Residues: CSARLADTQYF.